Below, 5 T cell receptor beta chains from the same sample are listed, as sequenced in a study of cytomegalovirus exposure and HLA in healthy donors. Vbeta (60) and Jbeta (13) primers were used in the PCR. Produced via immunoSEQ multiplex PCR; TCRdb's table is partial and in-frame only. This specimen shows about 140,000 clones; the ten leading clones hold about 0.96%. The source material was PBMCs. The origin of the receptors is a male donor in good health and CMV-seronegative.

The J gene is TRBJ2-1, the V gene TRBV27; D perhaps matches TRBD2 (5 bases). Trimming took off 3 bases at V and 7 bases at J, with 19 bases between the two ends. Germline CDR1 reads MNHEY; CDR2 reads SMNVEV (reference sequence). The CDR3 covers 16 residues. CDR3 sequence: CASSLARGLAGNEQFF. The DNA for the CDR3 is TGTGCCAGCAGTTTGGCCCGTGGGCTAGCCGGTAATGAGCAGTTCTTC.

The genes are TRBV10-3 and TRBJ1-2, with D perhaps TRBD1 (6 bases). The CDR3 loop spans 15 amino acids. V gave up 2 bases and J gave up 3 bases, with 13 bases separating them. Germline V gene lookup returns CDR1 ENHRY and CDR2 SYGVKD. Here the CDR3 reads CAISERGGKDYGYTF. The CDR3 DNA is TGTGCCATCAGTGAGCGGGGGGGCAAAGACTATGGCTACACCTTC.

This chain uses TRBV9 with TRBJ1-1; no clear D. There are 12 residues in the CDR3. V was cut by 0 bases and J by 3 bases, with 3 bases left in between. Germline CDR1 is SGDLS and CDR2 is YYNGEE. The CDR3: CASSVGDTEAFF. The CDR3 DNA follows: TGTGCCAGCAGCGTAGGAGACACTGAAGCTTTCTTT.

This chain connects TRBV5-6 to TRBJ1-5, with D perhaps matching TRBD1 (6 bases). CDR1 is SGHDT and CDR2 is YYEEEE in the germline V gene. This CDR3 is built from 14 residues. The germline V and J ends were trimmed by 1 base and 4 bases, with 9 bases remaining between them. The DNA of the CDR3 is TGTGCCAGCAGCTTGCAGGGGCCGAATCAGCCCCAGCATTTT. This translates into CASSLQGPNQPQHF.

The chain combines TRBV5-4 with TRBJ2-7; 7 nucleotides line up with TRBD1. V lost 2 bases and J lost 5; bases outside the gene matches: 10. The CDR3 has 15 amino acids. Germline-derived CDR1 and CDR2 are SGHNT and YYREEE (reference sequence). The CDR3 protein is CASSLRQGVVNEQYF. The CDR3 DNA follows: TGTGCCAGCAGCTTAAGGCAGGGGGTGGTCAACGAGCAGTACTTC.